The 24 T cell receptor beta chains below were found in one sample sequenced in a study of shared clonotypes between healthy human individuals. TCRdb keeps only in-frame clones here, not all; method: immunoSEQ multiplex PCR. Seen here are more than 1,200,000 clones, approximately 98.5% observed once, and the top ten hold 0.3% to 0.45%. The sample consisted of naive CD4+ T cells sorted from blood. Subset specified: CD45RA+ positively selected. The receptor set was obtained from a man aged 30 to 39 in good health.

This chain links TRBV11-2 with TRBJ2-5; TRBD1 is a possible D gene (6 bases). The CDR3 is made up of 15 amino acids. The germline V gene encodes CDR1 SGHAT and CDR2 FQNNGV. The ends were cut back, 5 bases at V and 5 bases at J, with 18 bases in the middle. Here the CDR3 reads CASSVLRGPSETQYF. In DNA, the CDR3 is TGTGCCAGCAGCGTACTCAGGGGCCCGTCGGAGACCCAGTACTTC.

This clone has just one count. The chain uses TRBV29-1 and TRBJ2-1; 7 bases match TRBD1. The V segment lost 7 bases and the J segment 8 bases; nucleotides outside the gene matches: 8. CDR1 and CDR2 (germline): SQVTM, ANQGSEA. This CDR3 comprises 12 residues. This CDR3 is CSAPRDSHEQFF. The CDR3 coding sequence is TGCAGCGCTCCCCGGGACAGCCATGAGCAGTTCTTC.

The CDR3 loop reads CASSPGTSVIFTDTQYF. The CDR3 DNA reads TGTGCCAGCTCGCCCGGGACTAGCGTGATATTTACAGATACGCAGTATTTT. The chain joins TRBV18 to TRBJ2-3; 10 bases map to TRBD2. The CDR3 covers 17 residues. With 6 bases clipped from V and 3 bases from J, the junction kept 12 bases outside the gene matches. From germline, CDR1 is KGHSH and CDR2 LQKENI.

This chain connects TRBV25-1 to TRBJ2-7; D is possibly TRBD2 (5 bases). Germline assignment: CDR1 MGHDK and CDR2 SYGVNS. Trimming took off 8 bases at V and 3 bases at J, with 14 bases between the two ends. The CDR3 runs 13 residues. CDR3 nucleotide sequence: TGTGCCAGCTCCTTCCCGGGATACTACGAGCAGTACTTC. Protein: CASSFPGYYEQYF.

The chain has TRBV5-4 and TRBJ2-5; TRBD1 agrees at 8 bases. The CDR3 is 15 amino acids. The germline V gene encodes CDR1 SGHNT and CDR2 YYREEE (reference sequence). V was pared by 2 bases and J by 4 bases, with 7 bases of the junction left unmatched. The CDR3 bases are TGTGCCAGCAGCTTCCCGGGGACAGGTGCAGAGACCCAGTACTTC. This codes for CASSFPGTGAETQYF. Full variable domain (remainder filled in from reference TRBV5-4 and TRBJ2-5): ETGVTQSPTHLIKTRGQQVTLRCSSQSGHNTVSWYQQALGQGPQFIFQYYREEENGRGNFPPRFSGLQFPNYSSELNVNALELDDSALYLCASSFPGTGAETQYFGPGTRLLVL.

The V call is TRBV6-5, the J call TRBJ1-2; perhaps TRBD1 as D (5 bases). In germline, CDR1 is MNHEY, CDR2 SVGAGI. V gave up 5 bases and J gave up 5 bases, with 15 bases separating them. The CDR3 contains 14 residues. The CDR3 coding sequence is TGTGCCAGCAGTAGGTCCCCAGGGAATTATGGCTACACCTTC. Translating gives CASSRSPGNYGYTF.

In the case of this clone: Other DNA variants within this sample encode the same CDR3. V and J are TRBV30 and TRBJ1-2; TRBD1 agrees at 7 bases. CDR3 length: 12 amino acids. Losses at the gene ends were 1 base for V and 5 bases for J; bases not matched to a gene: 1. In germline, CDR1 is GTSNPN, CDR2 SVGIG (reference sequence). CDR3 protein: CAWSGQGYGYTF. As DNA, the CDR3 is TGTGCCTGGAGTGGACAGGGTTATGGCTACACCTTC.

The chain couples TRBV4-3 to TRBJ1-2; tentatively, D is TRBD1 (5 bases). V was shortened by 4 bases and J by 5 bases, with 14 bases between the two germline ends. CDR3 length equals 14 residues. Looked up from germline, CDR1 is LGHNA and CDR2 is YSLEER. The CDR3 sequence: CASSRGGAGYGYTF. The CDR3 DNA sequence: TGCGCCAGCAGCCGTGGGGGAGCCGGTTATGGCTACACCTTC.

This rearrangement joins TRBV5-6 to TRBJ2-3; 9 bases match TRBD2. V lost 2 bases and J lost 4; bases outside the gene matches: 2. This CDR3 is 14 amino acids long. Germline V gene data show CDR1 as SGHDT and CDR2 as YYEEEE. The CDR3 nucleotides read TGTGCCAGCAGCTTTTTAGCGGGGGCAGATACGCAGTATTTT. Amino acids: CASSFLAGADTQYF.

The chain recombines TRBV5-6 with TRBJ1-1; D is possibly TRBD1 (5 bases). The V end lost 0 bases, the J end lost 7 bases, and 13 bases lay between the germline ends. This CDR3 contains 14 residues. Germline V gene sequence: CDR1 SGHDT, CDR2 YYEEEE. The CDR3 DNA sequence: TGTGCCAGCAGCTTGGGACAGAAATCGGGTGAAGCTTTCTTT. The encoded protein is CASSLGQKSGEAFF.

The CDR3 spells CASSRSRVGDNEQFF. The CDR3 DNA sequence: TGTGCCAGCAGCCGGAGCAGGGTTGGGGACAATGAGCAGTTCTTC. V usage is TRBV7-2 and J usage is TRBJ2-1; tentatively, D is TRBD1 (5 bases). Per the germline V gene, CDR1 is SGHTA and CDR2 is FQGNSA. The ends were cut back, 5 bases at V and 5 bases at J, with 16 bases in the middle. The CDR3 runs to 15 residues.

This clone was counted a single time. The chain combines TRBV18 with TRBJ1-1; D gene uncertain. The CDR3 extends over 15 amino acids. Germline assignment: CDR1 KGHSH and CDR2 LQKENI. V was clipped by 6 bases and J by 2 bases, with 16 bases between them. The CDR3 sequence: CASSISGIGNTEAFF. CDR3 nucleotides: TGTGCCAGCTCCATTTCCGGGATTGGAAACACTGAAGCTTTCTTT.

The rearrangement links TRBV30 to TRBJ1-1; D not resolved. CDR3 length: 14 residues. Looked up from germline, CDR1 is GTSNPN and CDR2 is SVGIG (reference sequence). V dropped 3 bases and J dropped 0 bases, with 11 bases sitting between them. CDR3 in amino acids: CAWSFRPLNTEAFF. DNA for the CDR3: TGTGCCTGGAGCTTTAGGCCCTTGAACACTGAAGCTTTCTTT.

The chain carries TRBV5-8 and TRBJ2-7; D assignment may be TRBD1 or TRBD2 (6 bases each). CDR1 is SGHTS, CDR2 YDEGEE, per germline. Trimming took off 0 bases at V and 3 bases at J, with 16 bases between the two ends. The CDR3 is 16 amino acids. The CDR3 here is CASSLAGSSRGYEQYF. The CDR3 DNA reads as TGTGCCAGCAGCTTGGCCGGGAGCTCCAGGGGCTACGAGCAGTACTTC.

The rearrangement joins TRBV28 to TRBJ1-3; D may be TRBD1 (6 bases). The CDR3 is 14 amino acids. The germline CDR1 and CDR2 sequences are MDHEN and SYDVKM. Between the trimmed V and J ends, which lost 3 bases and 3 bases, there was a span of 9 bases. CDR3 residues: CASSLRGVGNTIYF. CDR3 DNA sequence: TGTGCCAGCAGTTTGAGGGGGGTTGGAAACACCATATATTTT.

The chain combines TRBV2 with TRBJ2-3; no clear D gene. The CDR3 length is 13 residues. The V end was cut by 3 bases, the J end by 0 bases, with 4 bases between. Germline CDR1 reads SNHLY; CDR2 reads FYNNEI. The CDR3 spells CASSEGSTDTQYF. The CDR3 region has the DNA TGTGCCAGCAGTGAGGGGAGCACAGATACGCAGTATTTT.

J is TRBJ2-7 and V is TRBV11-2, with D perhaps TRBD2 (6 bases). This CDR3 region has 13 residues. The germline CDR1 and CDR2 sequences are SGHAT and FQNNGV. V lost 10 bases and J lost 0, with 13 bases in between. CDR3 protein: CATLARDSYEQYF. CDR3 DNA: TGTGCCACCCTCGCGCGGGACTCCTACGAGCAGTACTTC. The whole variable domain, remainder taken from reference TRBV11-2 and TRBJ2-7, is EAGVAQSPRYKIIEKRQSVAFWCNPISGHATLYWYQQILGQGPKLLIQFQNNGVVDDSQLPKDRFSAERLKGVDSTLKIQPAKLEDSAVYLCATLARDSYEQYFGPGTRLTVT.

The chain couples TRBV28 to TRBJ2-1, with 7 bases identical to TRBD1. This CDR3 has 15 residues. The germline CDR1 and CDR2 sequences are MDHEN and SYDVKM. V lost 8 bases and J lost 3; bases outside the gene matches: 10. CDR3 in DNA: TGTGCCAGCCCCCTCGCAGGGGGAAACTACAATGAGCAGTTCTTC. It specifies CASPLAGGNYNEQFF. The full variable domain, its missing parts supplied by reference TRBV28 and TRBJ2-1, is DVKVTQSSRYLVKRTGEKVFLECVQDMDHENMFWYRQDPGLGLRLIYFSYDVKMKEKGDIPEGYSVSREKKERFSLILESASTNQTSMYLCASPLAGGNYNEQFFGPGTRLTVL.

This chain's CDR3 is CASSAWTSGRAYNEQFF. The CDR3 DNA reads as TGTGCCAGCAGCGCATGGACTAGCGGGAGGGCCTACAATGAGCAGTTCTTC. The J gene is TRBJ2-1, the V gene TRBV7-8; 15 bases agree with TRBD2. This CDR3 spans 17 amino acids. Germline CDR1 reads SGHVS; CDR2 reads FQNEAQ. After removal of 5 bases from V and 2 bases from J, the junction contained 4 bases not matched to a gene.

The chain couples TRBV7-9 to TRBJ2-1, with TRBD2 matching over 7 bases. V gave up 5 bases and J gave up 4 bases; unmatched junction bases: 11. Germline V CDR1 and CDR2: SEHNR, FQNEAQ (reference sequence). This CDR3 is built from 16 residues. CDR3: CASSPLRENGYNEQFF. In DNA form, the CDR3 reads TGTGCCAGCAGCCCTTTGCGGGAGAACGGTTACAATGAGCAGTTCTTC.

The rearrangement links TRBV27 to TRBJ1-3, with D perhaps TRBD1 (5 bases). V lost 6 bases, J lost 0 bases, and 12 bases lay in between. The CDR3 runs 15 residues. In germline, CDR1 is MNHEY, CDR2 SMNVEV (reference sequence). In DNA, the CDR3 is TGTGCCAGCAGGGAAGATGGGGGCTCTGGAAACACCATATATTTT. Amino acid sequence: CASREDGGSGNTIYF.

The chain employs TRBV7-2 and TRBJ1-2, with 9 bases that match TRBD1. J was trimmed by 1 base and V by 7 bases; bases with no gene match: 7. The germline gives CDR1 SGHTA, CDR2 FQGNSA. The CDR3 has 15 amino acids. In DNA form, the CDR3 reads TGTGCCAGCATCCCAGGGACAGGGAATAACTATGGCTACACCTTC. Protein sequence: CASIPGTGNNYGYTF.

The V call is TRBV5-4, the J call TRBJ1-2; 8 nucleotides match TRBD1. Germline V gene lookup returns CDR1 SGHNT and CDR2 YYREEE (reference sequence). This CDR3 is built from 13 residues. J gave up 8 bases and V 6 bases, and 9 bases lay outside the gene matches. CDR3 sequence (DNA): TGTGCCAGCAAACCTCAGGGGGCGGGCGGCTACACCTTC. Protein product: CASKPQGAGGYTF.

Notes on this clone: This CDR3 is also generated by other DNA sequences in the sample. The rearrangement uses TRBV18 and TRBJ2-7; D perhaps matches TRBD1 (6 bases). Germline V lookup: CDR1 KGHSH, CDR2 LQKENI. There are 13 residues in the CDR3. V lost 6 bases and J lost 1, with 10 bases in between. The CDR3 nucleotides are TGTGCCAGCTCGCTGGGACAATCCTACGAGCAGTACTTC. Its protein is CASSLGQSYEQYF.